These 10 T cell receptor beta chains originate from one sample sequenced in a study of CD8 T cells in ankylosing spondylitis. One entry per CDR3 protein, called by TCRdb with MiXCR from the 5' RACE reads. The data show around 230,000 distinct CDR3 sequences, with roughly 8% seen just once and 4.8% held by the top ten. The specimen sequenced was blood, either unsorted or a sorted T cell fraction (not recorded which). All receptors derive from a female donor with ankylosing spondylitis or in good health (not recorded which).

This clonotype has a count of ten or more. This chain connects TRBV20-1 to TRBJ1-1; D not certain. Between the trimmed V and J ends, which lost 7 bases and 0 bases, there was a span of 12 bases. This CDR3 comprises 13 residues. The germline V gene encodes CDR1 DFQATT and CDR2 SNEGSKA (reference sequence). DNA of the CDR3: TGCAGTGTACGGGAACCGATGAACACTGAAGCTTTCTTT. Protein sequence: CSVREPMNTEAFF.

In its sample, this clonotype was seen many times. The CDR3 protein is CASSFGTGREQYF. The CDR3 coding sequence is TGTGCCAGCAGTTTCGGGACAGGGCGCGAGCAGTACTTC. The chain joins TRBV27 to TRBJ2-7; 9 bases line up with TRBD1. The ends lost 3 bases at V and 6 bases at J; junction bases unmatched: 3. This CDR3 is built from 13 residues. Germline assignment: CDR1 MNHEY and CDR2 SMNVEV (reference sequence).

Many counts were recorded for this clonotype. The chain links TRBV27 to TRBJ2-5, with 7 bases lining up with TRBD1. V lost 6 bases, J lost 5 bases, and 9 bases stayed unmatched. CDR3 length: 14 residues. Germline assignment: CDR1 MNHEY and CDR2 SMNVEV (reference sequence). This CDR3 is CASRGTAPRETQYF. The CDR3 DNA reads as TGTGCCAGCAGGGGGACAGCGCCTCGGGAGACCCAGTACTTC.

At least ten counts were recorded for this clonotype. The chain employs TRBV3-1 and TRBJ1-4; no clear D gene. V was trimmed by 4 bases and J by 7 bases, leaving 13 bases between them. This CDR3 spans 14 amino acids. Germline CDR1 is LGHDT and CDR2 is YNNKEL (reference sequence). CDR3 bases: TGTGCCAGCAGCCGCGGACCGCCTGGTGAAAAACTGTTTTTT. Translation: CASSRGPPGEKLFF.

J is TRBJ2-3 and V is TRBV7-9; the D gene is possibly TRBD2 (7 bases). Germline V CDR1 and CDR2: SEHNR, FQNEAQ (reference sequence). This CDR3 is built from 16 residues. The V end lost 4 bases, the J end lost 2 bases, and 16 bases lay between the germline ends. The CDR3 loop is CASSSLGGRATDTQYF. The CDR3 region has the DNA TGTGCCAGCAGCTCCCTAGGGGGGAGGGCCACAGATACGCAGTATTTT.

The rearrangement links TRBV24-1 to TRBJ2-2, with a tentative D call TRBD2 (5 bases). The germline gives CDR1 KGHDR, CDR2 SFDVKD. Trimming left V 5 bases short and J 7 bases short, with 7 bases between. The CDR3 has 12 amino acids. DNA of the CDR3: TGTGCCACCAGTGGAGAGGGCGGGGAGCTGTTTTTT. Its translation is CATSGEGGELFF.

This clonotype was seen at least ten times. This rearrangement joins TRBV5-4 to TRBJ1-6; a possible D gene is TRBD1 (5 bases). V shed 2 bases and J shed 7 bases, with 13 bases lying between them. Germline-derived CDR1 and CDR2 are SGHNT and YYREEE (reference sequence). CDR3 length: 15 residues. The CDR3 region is CASSLSGQLNSPLHF. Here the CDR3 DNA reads TGTGCCAGCAGCTTATCTGGACAACTCAATTCACCCCTCCACTTT.

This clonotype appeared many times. The CDR3 nucleotides read TGCAGTGCCGCACCGGGGGGAAACAATCAGCCCCAGCATTTT. It specifies CSAAPGGNNQPQHF. This chain uses TRBV20-1 with TRBJ1-5; tentatively, D is TRBD1 (5 bases). Germline CDR1 reads DFQATT; CDR2 reads SNEGSKA (reference sequence). CDR3 length equals 14 residues. Trimming shortened V by 6 bases and J by 3 bases, and 15 bases separated the two germline ends.

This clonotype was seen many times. The CDR3 coding sequence is TGCAGTGCTAGAGACGGGAGGGCCAAAAATGAGCAGTTCTTC. This translates into CSARDGRAKNEQFF. The J gene is TRBJ2-1, the V gene TRBV20-1, with 8 bases that match TRBD2. The germline V gene has CDR1 DFQATT and CDR2 SNEGSKA (reference sequence). J gave up 7 bases and V 0 bases, and 5 bases lay outside the gene matches. The length of the CDR3 is 14 residues.

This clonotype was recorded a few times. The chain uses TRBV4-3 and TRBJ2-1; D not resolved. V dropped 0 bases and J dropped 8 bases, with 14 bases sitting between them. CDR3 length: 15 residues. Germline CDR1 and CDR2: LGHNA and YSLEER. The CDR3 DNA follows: TGCGCCAGCAGCCAAGAAGCTAGTTGGTACTATGAGCAGTTCTTC. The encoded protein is CASSQEASWYYEQFF.